This T cell receptor (beta chain) was retrieved from a study of identical twins listed by TCRdb under 2016. For the study in its entirety: To test whether fetal clonotypes persist, this study deep-sequenced TCR alpha and beta repertoires from monozygotic twins, from unrelated adults of various ages, and from cord blood. To rule out contamination, the twin experiments were replicated at different times with different library preparation protocols. The paper's findings and limits, for the study overall: Abundant cord blood beta clonotypes carried fewer insertions; young adult naive repertoires showed a weaker similar trend, while memory repertoires showed none. Conclusions relied on cross-sectional statistical analysis, since the same donors could not be followed over many years. Zero-insertion analyses could be partly confounded by invariant T cells such as MAIT and iNKT, though diverse VJ usage argued against such confounding for most clonotypes. Compared with coincidental sharing between unrelated individuals, out-of-frame TCR alpha sequences shared between twins showed an excess of sequences with low generation probability. In beta out-of-frame sequences, excess twin sharing was weaker, because having fewer shared sequences lowered the signal-to-noise ratio. In monozygotic twins, recombination models systematically underestimated out-of-frame TCR alpha sharing, but the models matched the sharing seen between unrelated individuals.

Every donor was a healthy Caucasian. The twin cohort consisted of three pairs of female monozygotic twins, all aged 18 to 29 years. Positive isolation kits from Invitrogen were used to isolate the CD4+ and CD8+ T cell populations. Details on this clonotype: No cognate antigen has been identified for it. Base qualities are not provided; no much larger clone lies one nucleotide away.

The method was 5' RACE. Sequencing instrument: Illumina HiSeq 2000. Template switching introduced a universal primer binding site; the final cDNA contained a unique molecular identifier, enabling accurate counting of TCR cDNA molecules. First-strand cDNA for TCR alpha and beta chains was synthesized from specific primers in the conserved constant-segment region. To control for contamination, every cDNA library was double barcoded, receiving both a SMART-Mk sample barcode and Illumina barcodes. Two successive PCR steps introduced TruSeq adapter sequences along with Illumina sample barcodes. The Illumina HiSeq platform was used with custom primers to sequence TCR alpha and beta cDNA libraries. The authors' pipeline ran thus. Unique molecular identifiers were extracted from raw reads with MiGEC, and CDR3 positions were determined with MiXCR. Recombination models were inferred per individual with the repgenHMM and IGoR tools using an EM algorithm. Shared clonotypes were analyzed with the tcR package in R, and sharing was normalized by the product of cloneset sizes. To study raw recombination free of thymic and clonal selection effects, out-of-frame nonproductive sequences were analyzed. TCRdb cleaned the public reads at Q25 with fastp, built clones with MiXCR and kept in-frame beta chains. Every CDR3 protein is listed once, alongside the most common genes and DNA of its rows. TCRdb, not the original authors, processed these V and J calls. Counted in this sample were 450,000 to 650,000 distinct CDR3 sequences; roughly 15% of them appeared once. Roughly 0.43% of the sample comes from the top ten.

The V and J ends are trimmed by 0 bases and 1 base, leaving 10 bases between them. CDR3 length: 15 amino acids, cysteine to phenylalanine. Just the 45-base CDR3 DNA is kept, in frame starting at base 1. From the germline V gene, CDR1 is SGDLS and CDR2 is YYNGEE. This same sample was also taken into another study, of yellow fever vaccine responses in identical twins. The second investigation adds: According to the authors, the vaccine-induced T cell response in identical twins seemed to be partly convergent and partly specific to each individual. The study precisely tracked vaccine-responding T cell clones in identical twins.

The sequenced material came from CD4+ T cells sorted from blood. This sequence uses TRBV9 and TRBJ1-1; a confident D gene designation cannot be given. This clonotype was obtained from a woman between 18 and 29 years old in good health. The CDR3 reads CASSVGGSANTEAFF. The DNA sequence follows: TGTGCCAGCAGCGTAGGCGGCAGTGCGAACACTGAAGCTTTCTTT.